Reported below is one TCR beta chain. Its antigen remains unknown. The record originates from a study of T cell responses to AZD1222 COVID-19 vaccine. Whole-study findings and limits: Two AZD1222 doses significantly raised spike-specific TCR breadth and depth over controls. Clonal diversity may have been underestimated, and the donors were mostly white British, with more females than males. Sampled repertoires all dated from after the peak T cell response.

The germline CDR1 and CDR2 sequences are KGHSH and LQKENI. The CDR3 length is 12 residues. Trimming took 5 bases from V and 3 from J, leaving 8 bases between them. Pooling was applied to second doses at about 4 or about 12 weeks. Sequenced by immunoSEQ multiplex PCR; TCRdb stores in-frame clones only, minus some. The table has approximately 300,000 clones, about 94% seen once. J is TRBJ2-7 and V is TRBV18; no reliable D call. The clonotype originates from an adult who received the AZD1222 COVID-19 vaccine. Sequenced material: peripheral blood, taken 28 days after the second AZD1222 dose. The CDR3 here is CASSEDDYEQYF. CDR3 DNA: TGTGCCAGCTCAGAGGACGACTACGAGCAGTACTTC.